These T cell receptor beta chains were read from a single sample in a study of CD8 T cells in Susac syndrome. Each CDR3 protein gets one entry after TCRdb re-called the immunoSEQ multiplex PCR reads with MiXCR. The table records about 190,000 distinct CDR3 sequences, around 95% of them present only once. The sample was CD4+ T cells from PBMCs. The receptors stem from a human donor with Susac syndrome. Both conserved end residues are part of each CDR3. A D gene is named only where the DNA matches it firmly. Only part of the rows carry a size: once, few, many, or a class if the clone is expanded.

TGTGCCAGCAGCCCTCTCCCGACAGGGGGGGTAGATGGCTACACCTTC	CASSPLPTGGVDGYTF	TRBV3-1	TRBJ1-2	TRBD1	once
TGCAGCGTTTCCAGGACAGCCTACAATGAGCAGTTCTTC	CSVSRTAYNEQFF	TRBV29-1	TRBJ2-1	-	-
TGCGCCAGCAGCCAAGATCTTAGGACAGCCGGTGGGGAAAAACTGTTTTTT	CASSQDLRTAGGEKLFF	TRBV4-1	TRBJ1-4	-	-
TGTGCCAGCAGCTTGGTTCCGGGGCCTCCCTCTGGGGCCAACGTCCTGACTTTC	CASSLVPGPPSGANVLTF	TRBV7-2	TRBJ2-6	-	-
TGTGCCAGCAGCCTCGGACAGGGGCAAACGACCCAGTACTTC	CASSLGQGQTTQYF	TRBV12-3/TRBV12-4	TRBJ2-5	TRBD1	-
TGTGCCAGCAGACCAGCGACGGACACCGGGGAGCTGTTTTTT	CASRPATDTGELFF	TRBV12-3/TRBV12-4	TRBJ2-2	-	-
TGTGCCTGGAGTCCCATATCGCCGTGGGACACTGAAGCTTTCTTT	CAWSPISPWDTEAFF	TRBV30	TRBJ1-1	-	-
TGTGCCAGTAGTATAGAGCCGGGAGCCACCGGCTACACCTTC	CASSIEPGATGYTF	TRBV19	TRBJ1-2	-	-
TGTGCCAGTAGTATCACACAGACAGTCAACACTGAAGCTTTCTTT	CASSITQTVNTEAFF	TRBV19	TRBJ1-1	-	-
TGCAGTGCTCGACCCGGGACAGGGGACGCACAGCCCCAGCATTTT	CSARPGTGDAQPQHF	TRBV20-1	TRBJ1-5	TRBD1	-
TGTGCCAGCAGCCCCGGGACAGGGTTTCGGTATGGCTACACCTTC	CASSPGTGFRYGYTF	TRBV3-1	TRBJ1-2	TRBD1	-
TGCGCCATAATAATTCAGTACTTC	CAIIIQYF	TRBV5-1	TRBJ2-4	-	-
TGTGCCAGCAGTTTGAGCGGGCGGTCACCCCTCCACTTT	CASSLSGRSPLHF	TRBV12-3/TRBV12-4	TRBJ1-6	-	-
TGCGCCAGCAGCTTGGAACAGCAGCCGAACACCGGGGAGCTGTTTTTT	CASSLEQQPNTGELFF	TRBV5-1	TRBJ2-2	-	once
TGTGCCAGCTCACCATCGACAGGGCTGTATCAGCCCCAGCATTTT	CASSPSTGLYQPQHF	TRBV18	TRBJ1-5	TRBD1	-
TGTGCCAGCAGCCGGGACAGTGAGAACACTGAACCTTTCTTT	CASSRDSENTEPFF	TRBV6-5	TRBJ1-1	TRBD1	-
TGCAGTGCTACACGACAGGGTGATAATTCACCCCTCCACTTT	CSATRQGDNSPLHF	TRBV20-1	TRBJ1-6	TRBD1	-
TGTGCCAGCAGTACCCTCGGGGGGCCGAGGGCGAACACTGAAGCTTTCTTT	CASSTLGGPRANTEAFF	TRBV12-3/TRBV12-4	TRBJ1-1	-	-
TGTGCCAGTACCACTCCTCCGGGACAGAGCTATGGCTACACCTTC	CASTTPPGQSYGYTF	TRBV19	TRBJ1-2	TRBD1	-
TGTGCCAGCAGCCAATCCTACGAGCAGTACTTC	CASSQSYEQYF	TRBV5-4	TRBJ2-7	-	few
TGTGCCAGCAGCTCTTCCGGGACTGACACAGATACGCAGTATTTT	CASSSSGTDTDTQYF	TRBV11-2	TRBJ2-3	-	once
TGTGCTAGTGGTTTGGTAGGGCTGAATAAGTGGGGCTACACCTTC	CASGLVGLNKWGYTF	TRBV12-5	TRBJ1-2	-	-
TGCAGCGTTCCCCCCCGTCACTTTAGCAATCAGCCCCAGCATTTT	CSVPPRHFSNQPQHF	TRBV29-1	TRBJ1-5	-	-
TGCAGCGCCGCCGGTCTGGGGAACACTGAAGCTTTCTTT	CSAAGLGNTEAFF	TRBV29-1	TRBJ1-1	-	-
TGTGCCAGCAGATCCCCTCCCGGGACAGCAAACCAAGAGACCCAGTACTTC	CASRSPPGTANQETQYF	TRBV5-6	TRBJ2-5	TRBD1	-
TGTGCCAGCAGGTCGGACAGGATTGACGAGCAGTACTTC	CASRSDRIDEQYF	TRBV6-1	TRBJ2-7	TRBD1	few
TGTGCCAGCAGCCCGACAGATCGGGCCAACGTCCTGACTTTC	CASSPTDRANVLTF	TRBV5-6	TRBJ2-6	-	-
TGTGCCAGCAGTTACTTGGGGCGGACAGGAGACTCAGATGGCTACACCTTC	CASSYLGRTGDSDGYTF	TRBV6-5	TRBJ1-2	TRBD1	-
TGTGCCAGCAAAGCTAGCGGGGGGCGCACAGATACGCAGTATTTT	CASKASGGRTDTQYF	TRBV12-3/TRBV12-4	TRBJ2-3	TRBD2	-
TGCAGTGCTAGTGATGGGTCCTCCAGAAGTTCACCCCTCCACTTT	CSASDGSSRSSPLHF	TRBV20-1	TRBJ1-6	-	few
TGTGCCAGCAGTTACTCGGGACAGGGGGTTCGCACCGGGGAGCTGTTTTTT	CASSYSGQGVRTGELFF	TRBV6-5	TRBJ2-2	TRBD1	-
TGCAGTGCTACGCTGACAGGGTTTGTTGGGGGCGAGCAGTACTTC	CSATLTGFVGGEQYF	TRBV20-1	TRBJ2-7	TRBD1	-
TGTGCCAGCAGCTTCGGCAGCAAAGAGACCCAGTACTTC	CASSFGSKETQYF	TRBV7-9	TRBJ2-5	-	-
TGCAGTGCTAGAGTGTCGACAGGGGGACAAAGGGGAGATCAGCCCCAGCATTTT	CSARVSTGGQRGDQPQHF	TRBV20-1	TRBJ1-5	TRBD1	-
TGCAGTGCTAGAGACATGGCCGGGACTAGCAGCTACAATGAGCAGTTCTTC	CSARDMAGTSSYNEQFF	TRBV20-1	TRBJ2-1	TRBD2	-
TGTGCCAGCAGCGTAGGGGCAGGGGGGTCAGATACGCAGTATTTT	CASSVGAGGSDTQYF	TRBV9	TRBJ2-3	-	-
TGTGCCAGCAGTCCCAACAGGCAGCAGTACTTC	CASSPNRQQYF	TRBV12-3/TRBV12-4	TRBJ2-7	-	-
TGCAGTGCTCCCTTAGCGGCGGATACGCAGTATTTT	CSAPLAADTQYF	TRBV20-1	TRBJ2-3	-	-
TGTGCCTCGACTGACAGGGTGCCTCAAGAGACCCAGTACTTC	CASTDRVPQETQYF	TRBV10-3	TRBJ2-5	TRBD1	once
TGTGCCAGCAGCGGGCAGGGACAAGAGACCCAGTACTTC	CASSGQGQETQYF	TRBV9	TRBJ2-5	-	once
TGTGCCAGCAGCCCCGATGAGGGGTCGGACAACTACGAGCAGTACTTC	CASSPDEGSDNYEQYF	TRBV6-6	TRBJ2-7	-	-
TGCGCCAGCAGCCAAGCAGTGAGGCAGCCCCAGCATTTT	CASSQAVRQPQHF	TRBV4-3	TRBJ1-5	-	-
TGTGCCTGGAGTTGGAAGGGCCAAAACACCATATATTTT	CAWSWKGQNTIYF	TRBV30	TRBJ1-3	-	-
TGTGCCAGCACCCGGAGGGGACTAGCCAAAAACATTCAGTACTTC	CASTRRGLAKNIQYF	TRBV28	TRBJ2-4	-	once
TGCAGCGTTCAGGCCCTTTTCTCTGGGGCCAACGTCCTGACTTTC	CSVQALFSGANVLTF	TRBV29-1	TRBJ2-6	-	-
TGCGCCAGCAGCTCGGGCTCACAGGGGGCGAGTACTGAAGCTTTCTTT	CASSSGSQGASTEAFF	TRBV5-1	TRBJ1-1	TRBD1	-
TGCAGTGCTAGAACTAGCACGTCGGAGACCCAGTACTTC	CSARTSTSETQYF	TRBV20-1	TRBJ2-5	-	-
TGTGCCAGCAGCCAAGGGTGGGGCACAGATACGCAGTATTTT	CASSQGWGTDTQYF	TRBV3-1	TRBJ2-3	-	-
TGTGCCAGCAGCCAAGTGGCCGGGCAAGAGACCCAGTACTTC	CASSQVAGQETQYF	TRBV3-1	TRBJ2-5	-	-
TGTGCCTGGAGAATCACTGGTAGCAATCAGCCCCAGCATTTT	CAWRITGSNQPQHF	TRBV30	TRBJ1-5	-	-
TGCAGTGCTAGAGATACGGGAACTGGGGCCAACGTCCTGACTTTC	CSARDTGTGANVLTF	TRBV20-1	TRBJ2-6	-	once
TGCAGCGGCCGGGGGACGAACACCGGGGAGCTGTTTTTT	CSGRGTNTGELFF	TRBV29-1	TRBJ2-2	-	-
TGCGCCAGCAGCGCGACTAGCGGGGGGGCTCTCGCCACAGATACGCAGTATTTT	CASSATSGGALATDTQYF	TRBV5-1	TRBJ2-3	TRBD2	-
TGTGCCAGCATCGGCAGGGGATACACTGAAGCTTTCTTT	CASIGRGYTEAFF	TRBV6-5	TRBJ1-1	-	-
TGCGCCAGCAGGAGGGACACCCTAAACATTCAGTACTTC	CASRRDTLNIQYF	TRBV5-1	TRBJ2-4	-	-
TGTGCCAGCAGTTACTCGAGACTGCAAGAGACCCAGTACTTC	CASSYSRLQETQYF	TRBV6-2/TRBV6-3	TRBJ2-5	-	-
TGTGCCAGCAGTTACTCGGGCGGGGGTACACCCTACGAGCAGTACTTC	CASSYSGGGTPYEQYF	TRBV6-5	TRBJ2-7	TRBD2	-
TGTGCCAGCAGCCAAGATCTTGTAAACACCATATATTTT	CASSQDLVNTIYF	TRBV3-1	TRBJ1-3	-	-
TGTGCCTGGAGCCGCCAGGGCAATCAGCCCCAGCATTTT	CAWSRQGNQPQHF	TRBV30	TRBJ1-5	-	-